These 21 T cell receptor beta chains were sequenced from one sample in a study of read filtering for tumor transcriptome and immune sequencing. From 400 to 450 ng of RNA, a library with molecular barcoded alpha/delta and beta/gamma adaptors was made. TCRdb used MiXCR to reprocess the reads, holding one entry per CDR3 protein. Found here are about 30,000 distinct CDR3 sequences, around 20% of them singletons; the top ten hold more than 15%. Sequenced input: a population of CD138-negative cells sorted from bone marrow. Receptors originate from a donor over 35 with multiple myeloma.

This clonotype showed up many times. The rearrangement links TRBV5-1 to TRBJ2-5, with TRBD1 matching over 7 bases. This CDR3 has 14 residues. Germline V gene sequence: CDR1 SGHRS, CDR2 YFSETQ. Trimming cost V 0 bases and J 4 bases; bases outside gene matches: 3. CDR3 DNA sequence: TGCGCCAGCAGCTTGGAGGGGGCAGGAGAGACCCAGTACTTC. It specifies CASSLEGAGETQYF.

There are many counts of this clonotype. V is TRBV7-8 and J is TRBJ1-1; 8 nucleotides agree with TRBD1. The CDR3 spans 15 residues. Germline-derived CDR1 and CDR2 are SGHVS and FQNEAQ. J was trimmed by 4 bases and V by 3 bases; bases with no gene match: 7. CDR3 nucleotides: TGTGCCAGCAGCTTTGCTACAGGGGGAGGCACTGAAGCTTTCTTT. It encodes CASSFATGGGTEAFF. Full variable domain (missing parts from reference TRBV7-8 and TRBJ1-1): GAGVSQSPRYKVAKRGQDVALRCDPISGHVSLFWYQQALGQGPEFLTYFQNEAQLDKSGLPSDRFFAERPEGSVSTLKIQRTQQEDSAVYLCASSFATGGGTEAFFGQGTRLTVV.

Note on this clonotype: A far larger clone differs by one base, so this is likely a read error. This chain uses TRBV6-6 with TRBJ2-1; no clear D. The CDR3 sequence is 17 residues long. The germline gives CDR1 MNHNY, CDR2 SVGAGI (reference sequence). CDR3 protein: CASSFTSGSVSYSEQFF. Written as DNA, the CDR3 is TGTGCCAGCAGTTTTACGTCCGGGTCGGTCTCCTACAGTGAGCAGTTCTTC.

This clonotype was detected ten times or more. The V and J genes are TRBV20-1 and TRBJ2-5; TRBD2 agrees at 10 bases. This CDR3 is 15 amino acids long. From germline, CDR1 is DFQATT and CDR2 SNEGSKA (reference sequence). V lost 3 bases to trimming and J lost 4 bases; unmatched junction nucleotides: 8. CDR3 DNA sequence: TGCAGTGCTAGTGACCAGCGGGAGGGCCTAGAGACCCAGTACTTC. Its translation is CSASDQREGLETQYF.

About this clonotype: A much larger clone lies a single base off, so this may be a read error. CDR3 in DNA: TGTGCCAGCAGAAGGCAGGACCCAGAGACCCAGTCCTTC. Translating it yields CASRRQDPETQSF. The rearrangement joins TRBV7-9 to TRBJ2-5; D remains unclear. CDR1 SEHNR and CDR2 FQNEAQ come from the germline V gene (reference sequence). The CDR3 has 13 amino acids. Full variable domain (outside the CDR3, taken from reference TRBV7-9 and TRBJ2-5): DTGVSQNPRHKITKRGQNVTFRCDPISEHNRLYWYRQTLGQGPEFLTYFQNEAQLEKSRLLSDRFSAERPKGSFSTLEIQRTEQGDSAMYLCASRRQDPETQSFGPGTRLLVL.

Only a few counts were recorded for this clonotype. A read error is possible here, since a much larger clone lies one base away. The J gene is TRBJ2-3, the V gene TRBV19; 10 bases are a match to TRBD1. The germline gives CDR1 LNHDA, CDR2 SQIVND (reference sequence). CDR3 size: 14 residues. V lost 7 bases, J lost 4 bases, and 5 bases stayed unmatched. Here the CDR3 DNA reads TGTGCCAGTACCAGGGACAGGGGACCAGATACGCAGTATTTT. It translates to CASTRDRGPDTQYF.

This clonotype was detected many times. The V and J genes are TRBV30 and TRBJ1-1, with D uncertain. Germline V gene lookup returns CDR1 GTSNPN and CDR2 SVGIG (reference sequence). This CDR3 has 13 amino acids. The ends were cut back, 3 bases at V and 2 bases at J, with 10 bases in the middle. The CDR3 DNA is TGTGCCTGGAGGTGGCTAGGAAACACTGAAGCTTTCTTT. It is translated as CAWRWLGNTEAFF.

A remark on this clonotype: The junction shows a germline mismatch at one end, possibly a read error. The J gene is TRBJ1-1, the V gene TRBV4-1; tentative D call: TRBD1 (5 bases). Germline CDR1 is MGHRA and CDR2 is YSYEKL. The CDR3 runs to 14 residues. This chain's CDR3 is CASSQVDTEAEGFF. The DNA of the CDR3 is TGCGCCAGCAGCCAAGTGGACACGGAGGCTGAAGGTTTCTTT.

Ten or more counts support this clonotype. The rearrangement joins TRBV20-1 to TRBJ2-1; 7 bases line up with TRBD1. Trimming cost V 5 bases and J 9 bases; bases outside gene matches: 10. Germline lookup yields CDR1 DFQATT and CDR2 SNEGSKA (reference sequence). CDR3 length: 13 residues. The CDR3 coding sequence is TGCAGTGCTCGAACCCTACAGGGGACTGAGCAGTTCTTC. It yields the protein CSARTLQGTEQFF.

This clonotype was observed many times. The chain is built from TRBV20-1 and TRBJ2-3; D gene uncertain. CDR1 DFQATT and CDR2 SNEGSKA come from the germline V gene (reference sequence). CDR3 length: 13 amino acids. V was cut by 2 bases and J by 3 bases, with 9 bases left in between. This chain's CDR3 is CSARHQTTDTQYF. The CDR3, as DNA: TGCAGTGCTAGACACCAAACAACAGATACGCAGTATTTT.

This clonotype was found many times. V and J are TRBV7-2 and TRBJ2-7; possibly TRBD2 for D (5 bases). The CDR3 has 13 residues. The V gene's germline CDR1 is SGHTA and CDR2 FQGNSA. The ends were cut back, 6 bases at V and 4 bases at J, with 13 bases in the middle. CDR3 amino acids: CASSFGVSYEQYF. The CDR3 region has the DNA TGTGCCAGCAGTTTCGGGGTTTCGTACGAGCAGTACTTC.

In this sample, this clonotype turned up many times. The chain uses TRBV4-1 and TRBJ2-4; D is ambiguous. The germline CDR1 and CDR2 sequences are MGHRA and YSYEKL. This CDR3 is 19 amino acids long. V lost 2 bases and J lost 5, with 25 bases in between. The CDR3 nucleotides are TGCGCCAGCAGCCAAACATGGTGGGAAATTAAAGTCGGAGAAAACATTCAGTACTTC. Amino acid sequence: CASSQTWWEIKVGENIQYF.

A remark on this clonotype: The junction departs from germline at one end; a sequencing error may be responsible. V usage is TRBV12-3 or TRBV12-4 and J usage is TRBJ2-1; D not resolved. The CDR3 runs 11 residues. CDR3: CASSLRNEQFF. The CDR3 coding sequence is TGTGCCAGCAGTTTACGGAACGAGCAATTCTTC.

This clonotype showed up many times. V gene TRBV25-1 combines with J gene TRBJ2-7; D might be TRBD1 or TRBD2, each matching 5 bases. Trimming cost V 2 bases and J 3 bases, with 14 bases left between them. The CDR3 loop spans 15 amino acids. Germline CDR1 MGHDK, CDR2 SYGVNS. The CDR3 loop is CASSERVGAVYEQYF. For the CDR3, the DNA is TGTGCCAGCAGTGAACGAGTCGGGGCGGTCTACGAGCAGTACTTC.

This clonotype has ten or more counts. The chain carries TRBV6-6 and TRBJ2-7; 11 nucleotides agree with TRBD2. Germline lookup yields CDR1 MNHNY and CDR2 SVGAGI (reference sequence). This CDR3 is 16 amino acids long. The J segment lost 6 bases and the V segment lost 5 bases, leaving 12 bases of the junction unmatched. The CDR3 DNA is TGTGCCAGCAGTCACCCTATAGCGGGAGGGCCGGCCGAGCAGTACTTC. Amino acids: CASSHPIAGGPAEQYF.

The chain joins TRBV7-9 to TRBJ2-1; 12 bases map to TRBD2. The CDR3 spans 16 residues. V dropped 5 bases and J dropped 1; count of bases not matched to a gene: 3. Germline CDR1 SEHNR, CDR2 FQNEAQ (reference sequence). CDR3 coding DNA: TGTGCCAGCAGCCCCGGGACTAGCGGGTCCTACAATGAGCAGTTCTTC. This gives the protein CASSPGTSGSYNEQFF. Based on the CDR3 plus reference TRBV7-9 and TRBJ2-1, the full variable domain is DTGVSQNPRHKITKRGQNVTFRCDPISEHNRLYWYRQTLGQGPEFLTYFQNEAQLEKSRLLSDRFSAERPKGSFSTLEIQRTEQGDSAMYLCASSPGTSGSYNEQFFGPGTRLTVL.

This clonotype was recorded at least ten times. The chain combines TRBV6-1 with TRBJ1-4; D remains ambiguous. The V end was cut by 4 bases, the J end by 3 bases, with 12 bases between. Germline lookup yields CDR1 MNHNS and CDR2 SASEGT. The CDR3 extends over 15 amino acids. CDR3 DNA sequence: TGTGCCAGCAGTGGCGCAACAAGGCCTAATGAAAAACTGTTTTTT. Translating gives CASSGATRPNEKLFF.

About this clonotype itself: This probably arose from a read error, given a far larger clone one base away. The rearrangement links TRBV6-5 to TRBJ2-5; D may be TRBD2 (7 bases). Germline V CDR1 and CDR2: MNHEY, SVGAGI. The CDR3 is 13 residues long. V gave up 7 bases and J gave up 5 bases, with 14 bases separating them. This chain's CDR3 is CASTSRGGETQYF. Here the CDR3 DNA reads TGTGCCAGCACTTCCAGGGGAGGGGAGACCCAGTACTTC.

By share of the sample, this clonotype is medium-sized (0.01 to 0.1%). The rearrangement joins TRBV3-1 to TRBJ2-1; either TRBD1 or TRBD2 may supply D (5 bases each). The germline V gene encodes CDR1 LGHDT and CDR2 YNNKEL (reference sequence). The CDR3 contains 14 residues. Trimming took 4 bases from V and 8 from J, leaving 15 bases between them. CDR3 DNA sequence: TGTGCCAGCAGCCTTAGACATGGGGACCATGAGCAGTTCTTC. Translating gives CASSLRHGDHEQFF.

At least ten counts were recorded for this clonotype. The CDR3 DNA sequence: TGTGCCAGCAGCTTAGACGTTGTAGCTTTCTTT. Translation gives CASSLDVVAFF. The genes are TRBV11-2 and TRBJ1-1; no reliable D call. Trimming left V 0 bases short and J 10 bases short, with 6 bases between. Germline CDR1 is SGHAT and CDR2 is FQNNGV. The CDR3 length is 11 residues.

The sample holds many counts of this clonotype. This chain's CDR3 is CASSAQMWTNEKLFF. CDR3 in DNA: TGTGCCAGCAGTGCCCAGATGTGGACTAATGAAAAACTGTTTTTT. The chain couples TRBV25-1 to TRBJ1-4; D remains ambiguous. Germline V gene data show CDR1 as MGHDK and CDR2 as SYGVNS. The CDR3 is made up of 15 amino acids. Trimming removed 4 bases at V and 2 bases at J, with 11 bases between.